The clone carrying this TCR beta chain was seen just once. The sample belongs to a study of control samples from healthy donors and cancer patients. Here immunoSEQ multiplex PCR was the method, and the copy in TCRdb shows in-frame clones only, minus some. The table includes about 100,000 clones, around nine tenths detected once. The V gene lost 8 bases and the J gene lost 2 bases, with 19 bases spanning the gap. The CDR3 length is 15 residues. CDR1 and CDR2 from the germline V gene are SNHLY and FYNNEI. The TCR originated in a man aged 25-45 years in good health. The specimen was blood. This rearrangement joins TRBV2 to TRBJ2-7; D may correspond to TRBD1 or TRBD2 (5 bases each). The CDR3 nucleotides read TGTGCCAGCTCTAAATACCGGGACCCAACCTACGAGCAGTACTTC. Protein product: CASSKYRDPTYEQYF. The variable domain in full, completed from reference TRBV2 and TRBJ2-7, reads EPEVTQTPSHQVTQMGQEVILRCVPISNHLYFYWYRQILGQKVEFLVSFYNNEISEKSEIFDDQFSVERPDGSNFTLKIRSTKLEDSAMYFCASSKYRDPTYEQYFGPGTRLTVT.